The 5 T cell receptor beta chains in this list originate from one sample, sequenced in a study of OX40 agonist ivuxolimab in advanced cancers. Measured with immunoSEQ multiplex PCR; TCRdb has only the in-frame clones, and not every one. The sample contains about 82,000 clones, around nine tenths of which appear only once. The specimen was CD4+ or CD8+ T cells sorted from blood, collected in a trial of the OX40 agonist ivuxolimab. The receptors originated from an adult with an advanced solid tumor such as melanoma, head and neck, liver or kidney cancer.

Concerning this clone: A read error may account for a junction end that differs from germline. This chain links TRBV7-6 with TRBJ2-2, with D hard to call. This CDR3 has 14 amino acids. Per germline, CDR1 SGHVS and CDR2 FNYEAQ. CDR3 sequence reads: CASSLGRDTGELFF. Here the CDR3 DNA reads TGTGCCAGCAGTTTAGGACGGGACACCGGGGAGCTGTTTTTT.

The chain uses TRBV30 and TRBJ1-2; D not certain. The CDR3 consists of 12 residues. Trimming removed 3 bases at V and 4 bases at J, with 9 bases between. The germline gives CDR1 GTSNPN, CDR2 SVGIG (reference sequence). DNA for the CDR3: TGTGCCTGGAGCCAAGGACGCTATGGCTACACCTTC. Its protein product is CAWSQGRYGYTF.

The chain has TRBV27 and TRBJ1-5; 9 nucleotides match TRBD1. The CDR3 is 18 amino acids. The germline CDR1 and CDR2 sequences are MNHEY and SMNVEV (reference sequence). Losses at the gene ends were 3 bases for V and 6 bases for J; bases not matched to a gene: 15. In DNA, the CDR3 is TGTGCCAGCAGTTTGTTAGGACAGGGGTCCACTGGGAGTCAGCCCCAGCATTTT. Translating it yields CASSLLGQGSTGSQPQHF.

V usage is TRBV2 and J usage is TRBJ1-1; TRBD1 is a possible D gene (6 bases). Germline V lookup: CDR1 SNHLY, CDR2 FYNNEI. V lost 7 bases and J lost 7, with 22 bases in between. The CDR3 is 15 residues long. The CDR3 DNA sequence: TGTGCCAGCATCCCCCGGGGGGCTCGGGGTGATGAAGCTTTCTTT. Encoded protein: CASIPRGARGDEAFF.

The chain uses TRBV11-2 and TRBJ2-1, with TRBD2 matching 10 bases. CDR3 size: 19 residues. The J segment lost 3 bases and the V segment lost 5 bases, leaving 16 bases of the junction unmatched. Germline V gives CDR1 SGHAT, CDR2 FQNNGV. The CDR3 sequence: CASSPSRGASGRVYNEQFF. The CDR3 DNA reads TGTGCCAGCAGCCCGTCCCGGGGGGCTAGCGGGAGAGTCTACAATGAGCAGTTCTTC.